One T cell receptor beta chain is described in this entry. This CDR3 contains 17 residues. This record belongs to a study of shared T cell receptors in the human thymus. Measured with immunoSEQ multiplex PCR; TCRdb has only the in-frame clones, and not every one. The sample comprises roughly 700,000 clones, around nine tenths of which are singletons, and 0.01% rests with the top ten. The sample also formed part of further work on human thymus T cells. In that study: Corrective heart surgery yielded resections, and these provided the thymus tissue. Repertoires sampled from thymus and blood appeared biased in V and J gene usage. Related research reported highly overlapping thymic repertoires among unrelated individuals.

This clonotype originated in a boy in the first two years of life with a congenital heart defect. This chain uses TRBV21-1 with TRBJ2-3; the table's D gene call, TRBD2, was not cross checked with the DNA. TRBV21-1 is described as a pseudogene. The specimen sequenced was thymocytes. The DNA for the CDR3 is TGTGCCAGCTTCCCCACGAGCGGGATAAGATATACAGATACGCAGTATTTT. Its protein product is CASFPTSGIRYTDTQYF.